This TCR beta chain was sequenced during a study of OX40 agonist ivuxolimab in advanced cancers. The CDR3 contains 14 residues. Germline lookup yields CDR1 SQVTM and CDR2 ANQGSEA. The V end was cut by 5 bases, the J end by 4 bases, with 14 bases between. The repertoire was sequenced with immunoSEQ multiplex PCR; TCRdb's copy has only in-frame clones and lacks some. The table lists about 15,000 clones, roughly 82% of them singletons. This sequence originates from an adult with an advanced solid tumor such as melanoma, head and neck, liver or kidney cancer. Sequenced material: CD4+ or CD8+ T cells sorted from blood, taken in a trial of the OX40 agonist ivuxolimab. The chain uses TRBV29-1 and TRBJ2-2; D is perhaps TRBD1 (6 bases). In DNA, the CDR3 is TGCAGCGTTCTTGCGAGGGGGTCCACCGGGGAGCTGTTTTTT. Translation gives CSVLARGSTGELFF.